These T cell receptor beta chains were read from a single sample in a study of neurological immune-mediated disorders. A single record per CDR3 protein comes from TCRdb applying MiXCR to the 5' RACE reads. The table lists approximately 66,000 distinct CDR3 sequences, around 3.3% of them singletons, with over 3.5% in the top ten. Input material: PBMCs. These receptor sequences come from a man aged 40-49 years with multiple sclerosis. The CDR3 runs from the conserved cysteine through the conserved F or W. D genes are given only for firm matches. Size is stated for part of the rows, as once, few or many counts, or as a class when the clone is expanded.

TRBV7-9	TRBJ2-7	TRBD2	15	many	CASSLRLAGTYEQYF	TGTGCCAGCAGCCTAAGACTAGCGGGAACCTACGAGCAGTACTTC
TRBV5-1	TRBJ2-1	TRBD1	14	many	CASSFQGAYNEQFF	TGCGCCAGCAGCTTCCAGGGGGCCTACAATGAGCAGTTCTTC
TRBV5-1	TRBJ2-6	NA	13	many	CASRVPGANVLTF	TGCGCCAGCAGGGTGCCTGGGGCCAACGTCCTGACTTTC
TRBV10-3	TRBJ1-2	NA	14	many	CAISWAFPMDGYTF	TGTGCCATCAGTTGGGCTTTCCCCATGGATGGCTACACCTTC
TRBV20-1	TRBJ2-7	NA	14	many	CSASPPGDSYEQYF	TGCAGTGCTAGCCCCCCGGGTGACTCCTACGAGCAGTACTTC
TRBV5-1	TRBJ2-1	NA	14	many	CASSLVLSGNEQFF	TGCGCCAGCAGCTTGGTTTTATCTGGAAATGAGCAGTTCTTC
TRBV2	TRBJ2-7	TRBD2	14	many	CASRSSGGTYEQYF	TGTGCCAGCAGGTCTAGCGGGGGAACCTACGAGCAGTACTTC
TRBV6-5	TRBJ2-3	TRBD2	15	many	CASSEAGGLTDTQYF	TGTGCCAGCAGTGAAGCGGGGGGCCTCACAGATACGCAGTATTTT
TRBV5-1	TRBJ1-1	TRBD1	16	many	CASSLVGQGVDTEAFF	TGCGCCAGCAGCTTGGTGGGACAGGGGGTAGACACTGAAGCTTTCTTT
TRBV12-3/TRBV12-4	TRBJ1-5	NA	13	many	CASSFYSPQPQHF	TGTGCCAGCAGTTTTTACAGCCCCCAGCCCCAGCATTTT
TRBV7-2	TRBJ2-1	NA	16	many	CASSLSESSSYNEQFF	TGTGCCAGCAGCTTAAGCGAATCGAGCTCCTACAATGAGCAGTTCTTC
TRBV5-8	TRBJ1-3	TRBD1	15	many	CASSFRDRGRNTIYF	TGTGCCAGCAGCTTCCGGGACAGGGGCAGAAACACCATATATTTT
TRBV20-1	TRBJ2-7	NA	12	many	CSASTDTYEQYF	TGCAGTGCCTCGACGGATACCTACGAGCAGTACTTC
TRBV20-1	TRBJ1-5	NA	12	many	CSAQGSNQPQHF	TGCAGTGCCCAGGGTAGCAATCAGCCCCAGCATTTT
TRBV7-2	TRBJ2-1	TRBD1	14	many	CASSLADRYNEQFF	TGTGCCAGCAGCTTAGCGGACAGGTACAATGAGCAGTTCTTC
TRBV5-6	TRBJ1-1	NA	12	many	CASSSSGPEAFF	TGTGCCAGCAGCAGTTCCGGGCCTGAAGCTTTCTTT
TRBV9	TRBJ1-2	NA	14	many	CASSLALTGLGYTF	TGTGCCAGCAGCCTAGCCCTTACAGGGCTCGGCTACACCTTC
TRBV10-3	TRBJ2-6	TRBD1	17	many	CAISSGTGDVGANVLTF	TGTGCCATCAGCTCCGGGACAGGGGACGTTGGGGCCAACGTCCTGACTTTC
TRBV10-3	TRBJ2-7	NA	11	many	CATRGSYEQYF	TGTGCCACCAGGGGATCCTACGAGCAGTACTTC
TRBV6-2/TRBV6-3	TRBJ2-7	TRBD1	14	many	CASSPTLTGREQYF	TGTGCCAGCAGCCCAACCTTGACAGGGCGGGAGCAGTACTTC
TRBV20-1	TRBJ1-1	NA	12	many	CSARYRNTEAFF	TGCAGTGCTAGATACAGGAACACTGAAGCTTTCTTT
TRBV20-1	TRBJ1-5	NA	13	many	CSARQGRHQPQHF	TGCAGTGCTAGACAGGGTCGCCATCAGCCCCAGCATTTT
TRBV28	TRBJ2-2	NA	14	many	CASSIALGVGELFF	TGTGCCAGCAGTATAGCGCTTGGTGTTGGGGAGCTGTTTTTT
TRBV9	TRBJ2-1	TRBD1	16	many	CASSVGVGTARREQFF	TGTGCCAGCAGCGTAGGCGTCGGGACAGCTAGGCGTGAGCAGTTCTTC
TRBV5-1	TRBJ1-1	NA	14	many	CASSIGQTYTEAFF	TGCGCCAGCAGCATAGGACAGACCTACACTGAAGCTTTCTTT
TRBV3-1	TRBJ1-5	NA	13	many	CASSPVRMEPQHF	TGTGCCAGCAGTCCCGTCCGTATGGAGCCCCAGCATTTT
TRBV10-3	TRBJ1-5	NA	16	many	CAISTLWTDRNQPQHF	TGTGCCATCAGTACGCTCTGGACCGACCGCAATCAGCCCCAGCATTTT
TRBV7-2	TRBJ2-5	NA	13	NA	CASTPFRGSNQYF	TGTGCCAGCACCCCCTTTCGGGGATCGAACCAGTACTTC
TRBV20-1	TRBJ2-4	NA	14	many	CSAKRDRGGNIQYF	TGCAGTGCAAAGAGGGATAGGGGGGGGAACATTCAGTACTTC
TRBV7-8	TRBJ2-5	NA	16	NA	CASSSPPLWGHETQYF	TGTGCCAGCAGCTCTCCCCCCCTTTGGGGCCATGAGACCCAGTACTTC
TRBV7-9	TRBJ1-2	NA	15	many	CASSSSGAEDYGYTF	TGTGCCAGCAGCTCCTCCGGGGCAGAGGACTATGGCTACACCTTC
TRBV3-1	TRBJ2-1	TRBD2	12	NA	CDSSKDRLAVDF	TGTGACAGCAGCAAAGATAGGCTAGCGGTCGACTTC
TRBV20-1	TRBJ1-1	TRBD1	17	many	CSARDAGQGALSTEAFF	TGCAGTGCTAGAGATGCGGGGCAGGGGGCCCTGAGCACTGAAGCTTTCTTT
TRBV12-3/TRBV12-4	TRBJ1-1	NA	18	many	CASSLSWGQSRTNTEAFF	TGTGCCAGCAGTTTATCTTGGGGGCAGTCTCGAACAAACACTGAAGCTTTCTTT
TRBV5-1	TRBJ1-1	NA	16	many	CASSLVQGGGDTEAFF	TGCGCCAGCAGCTTGGTTCAGGGTGGTGGAGACACTGAAGCTTTCTTT
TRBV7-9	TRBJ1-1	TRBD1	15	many	CASSLRDRQNTEAFF	TGTGCCAGCAGCCTCCGGGACAGGCAGAACACTGAAGCTTTCTTT
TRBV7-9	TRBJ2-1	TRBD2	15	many	CASSGRRGGIDEQFF	TGTGCCAGCAGCGGGCGGCGGGGGGGTATAGATGAGCAGTTCTTC
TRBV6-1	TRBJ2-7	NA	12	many	CASSETVYEQYF	TGTGCCAGCAGTGAAACAGTCTACGAGCAGTACTTC
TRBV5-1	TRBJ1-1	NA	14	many	CASSFESRNTEAFF	TGCGCCAGCAGCTTTGAAAGCAGGAACACTGAAGCTTTCTTT
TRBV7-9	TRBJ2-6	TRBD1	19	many	CASSYNPGTGIVGANVLTF	TGTGCCAGCAGCTATAATCCCGGGACAGGGATTGTGGGGGCCAACGTCCTGACTTTC
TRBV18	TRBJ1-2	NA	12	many	CASAETNYGYTF	TGTGCCAGCGCCGAGACTAACTATGGCTACACCTTC
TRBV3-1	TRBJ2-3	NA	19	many	CASSLGAPTIADSTDTQYF	TGTGCCAGCAGCCTAGGAGCCCCAACGATAGCGGACAGCACAGATACGCAGTATTTT